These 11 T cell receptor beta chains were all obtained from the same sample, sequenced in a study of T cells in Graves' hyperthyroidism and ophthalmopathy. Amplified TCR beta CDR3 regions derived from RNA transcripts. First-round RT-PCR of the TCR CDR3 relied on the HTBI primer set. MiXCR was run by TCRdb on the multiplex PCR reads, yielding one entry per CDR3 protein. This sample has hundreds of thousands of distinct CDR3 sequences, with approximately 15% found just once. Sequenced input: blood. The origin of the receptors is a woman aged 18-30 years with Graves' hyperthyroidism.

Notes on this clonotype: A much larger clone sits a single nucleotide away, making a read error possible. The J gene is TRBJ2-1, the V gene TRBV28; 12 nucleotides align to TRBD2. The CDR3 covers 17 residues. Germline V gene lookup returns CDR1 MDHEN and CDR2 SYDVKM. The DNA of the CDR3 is TGTGCCAGCAGTTACCTAGCGGGAGGGTGGGGAGTCGCTGAGCAGCTCTTC. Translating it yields CASSYLAGGWGVAEQLF.

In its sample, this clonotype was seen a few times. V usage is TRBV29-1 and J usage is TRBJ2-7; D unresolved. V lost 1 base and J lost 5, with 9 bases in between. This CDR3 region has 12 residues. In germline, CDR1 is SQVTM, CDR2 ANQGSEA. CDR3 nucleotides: TGCAGCGTTGAAGGGAACCATGACGAGCAGTACTTC. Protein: CSVEGNHDEQYF.

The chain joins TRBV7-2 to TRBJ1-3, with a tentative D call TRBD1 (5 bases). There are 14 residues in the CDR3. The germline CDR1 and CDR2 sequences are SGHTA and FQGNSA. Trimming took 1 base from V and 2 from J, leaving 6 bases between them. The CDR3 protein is CASSLETAGNTIYF. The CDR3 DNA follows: TGTGCCAGCAGCTTAGAGACAGCTGGAAACACCATATATTTT.

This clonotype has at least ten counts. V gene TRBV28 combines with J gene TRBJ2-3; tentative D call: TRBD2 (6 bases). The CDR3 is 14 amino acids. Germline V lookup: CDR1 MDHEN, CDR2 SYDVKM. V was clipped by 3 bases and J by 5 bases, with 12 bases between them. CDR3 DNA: TGTGCCAGCAGTTTTTCGGGAGCTGAAGATACGCAGTATTTT. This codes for CASSFSGAEDTQYF.

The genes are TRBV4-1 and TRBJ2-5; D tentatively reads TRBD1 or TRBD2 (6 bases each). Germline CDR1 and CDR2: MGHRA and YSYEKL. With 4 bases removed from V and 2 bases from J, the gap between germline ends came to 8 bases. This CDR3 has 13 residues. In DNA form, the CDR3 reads TGCGCCAGCAGCCGGGGGGCGCAAGAGACCCAGTACTTC. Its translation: CASSRGAQETQYF.

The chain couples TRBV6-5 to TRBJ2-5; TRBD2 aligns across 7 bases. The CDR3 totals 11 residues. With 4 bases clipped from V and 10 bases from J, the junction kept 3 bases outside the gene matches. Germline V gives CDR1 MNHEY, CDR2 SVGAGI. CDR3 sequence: CASSSPGGQYF. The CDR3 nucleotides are TGTGCCAGCAGTTCTCCGGGGGGCCAGTACTTC.

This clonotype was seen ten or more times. The CDR3 DNA follows: TGCAGTGCAATACTAGCCCTTGAATGGGATGAGCAGTTCTTC. Translating it yields CSAILALEWDEQFF. The chain uses TRBV20-1 and TRBJ2-1, with a tentative D call TRBD2 (6 bases). Looked up from germline, CDR1 is DFQATT and CDR2 is SNEGSKA (reference sequence). V gave up 6 bases and J gave up 8 bases, with 20 bases separating them. The CDR3 is made up of 14 amino acids.

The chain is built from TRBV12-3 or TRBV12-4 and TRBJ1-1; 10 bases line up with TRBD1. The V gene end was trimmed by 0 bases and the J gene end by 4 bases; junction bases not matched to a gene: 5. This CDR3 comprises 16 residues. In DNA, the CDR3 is TGTGCCAGCAGTTTAGCGCTGGGACAGGGGCTCACTGAAGCTTTCTTT. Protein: CASSLALGQGLTEAFF.

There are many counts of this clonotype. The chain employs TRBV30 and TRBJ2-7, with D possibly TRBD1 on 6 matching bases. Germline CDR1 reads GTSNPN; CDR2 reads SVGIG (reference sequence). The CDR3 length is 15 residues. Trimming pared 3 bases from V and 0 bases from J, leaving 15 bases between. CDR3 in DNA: TGTGCCTGGAGGAAAGGACAGACTAACTCCTACGAGCAGTACTTC. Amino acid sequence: CAWRKGQTNSYEQYF.

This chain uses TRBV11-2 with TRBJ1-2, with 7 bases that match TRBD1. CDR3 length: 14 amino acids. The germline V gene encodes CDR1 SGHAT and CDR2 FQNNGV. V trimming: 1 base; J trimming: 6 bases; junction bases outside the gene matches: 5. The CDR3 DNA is TGTGCCAGCAGCTTAGTAGGGGGCGCGGATGGCTACACCTTC. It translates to CASSLVGGADGYTF.

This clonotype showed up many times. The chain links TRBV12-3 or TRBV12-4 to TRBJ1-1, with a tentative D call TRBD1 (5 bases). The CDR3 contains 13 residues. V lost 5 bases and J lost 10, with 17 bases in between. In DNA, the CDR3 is TGTGCCAGCAGTCCTAACCAACGGGGGAGAGCTTTCTTT. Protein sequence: CASSPNQRGRAFF.